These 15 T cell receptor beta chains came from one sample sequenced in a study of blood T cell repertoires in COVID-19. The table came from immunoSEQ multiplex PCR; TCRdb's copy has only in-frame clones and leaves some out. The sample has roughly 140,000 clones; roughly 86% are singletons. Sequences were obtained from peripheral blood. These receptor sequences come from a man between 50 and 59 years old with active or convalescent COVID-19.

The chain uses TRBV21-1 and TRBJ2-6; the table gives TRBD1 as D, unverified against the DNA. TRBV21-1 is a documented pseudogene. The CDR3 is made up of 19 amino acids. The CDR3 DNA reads TGTGCCAGCAGCACCAGAACCGGGACAGGGGGCGCTGGGGCCAACGTCCTGACTTTC. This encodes CASSTRTGTGGAGANVLTF.

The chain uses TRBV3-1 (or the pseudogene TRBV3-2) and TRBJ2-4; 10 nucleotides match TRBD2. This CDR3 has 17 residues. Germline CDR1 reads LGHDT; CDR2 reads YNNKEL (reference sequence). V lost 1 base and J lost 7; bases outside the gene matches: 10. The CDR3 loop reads CASSQASLAGVRNIQYF. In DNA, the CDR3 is TGTGCCAGCAGCCAAGCCTCCCTAGCGGGAGTTAGGAACATTCAGTACTTC.

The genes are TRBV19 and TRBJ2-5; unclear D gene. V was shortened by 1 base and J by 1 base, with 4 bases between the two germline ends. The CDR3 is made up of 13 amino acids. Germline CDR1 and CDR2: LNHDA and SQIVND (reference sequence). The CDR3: CASSIAGQETQYF. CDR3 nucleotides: TGTGCCAGTAGTATAGCGGGCCAAGAGACCCAGTACTTC.

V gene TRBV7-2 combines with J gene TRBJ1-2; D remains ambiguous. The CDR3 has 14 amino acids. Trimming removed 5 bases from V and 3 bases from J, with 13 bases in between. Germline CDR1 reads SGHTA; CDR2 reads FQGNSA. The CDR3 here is CASSPRGSHYGYTF. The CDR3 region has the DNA TGTGCCAGCAGCCCGCGAGGTTCTCACTATGGCTACACCTTC.

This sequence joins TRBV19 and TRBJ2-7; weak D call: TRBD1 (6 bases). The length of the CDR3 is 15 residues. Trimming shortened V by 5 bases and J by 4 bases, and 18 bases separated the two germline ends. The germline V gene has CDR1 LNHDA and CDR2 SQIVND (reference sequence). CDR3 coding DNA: TGTGCCAGTAGTGTCCAACAGGGATGGGCTTACGAGCAGTACTTC. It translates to CASSVQQGWAYEQYF.

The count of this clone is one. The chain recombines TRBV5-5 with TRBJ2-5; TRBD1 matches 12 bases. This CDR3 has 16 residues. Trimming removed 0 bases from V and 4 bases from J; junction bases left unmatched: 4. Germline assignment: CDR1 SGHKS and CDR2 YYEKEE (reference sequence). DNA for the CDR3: TGTGCCAGCAGCTTGGCGCTGGGACAGGGGGCAGAGACCCAGTACTTC. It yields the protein CASSLALGQGAETQYF.

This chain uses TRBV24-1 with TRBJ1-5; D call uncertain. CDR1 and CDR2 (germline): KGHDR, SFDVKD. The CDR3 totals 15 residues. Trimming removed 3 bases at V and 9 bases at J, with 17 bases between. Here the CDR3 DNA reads TGTGCCACCAGTGATAGTGGTGCAGGTCAAGTGCCCCAGCATTTT. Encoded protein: CATSDSGAGQVPQHF.

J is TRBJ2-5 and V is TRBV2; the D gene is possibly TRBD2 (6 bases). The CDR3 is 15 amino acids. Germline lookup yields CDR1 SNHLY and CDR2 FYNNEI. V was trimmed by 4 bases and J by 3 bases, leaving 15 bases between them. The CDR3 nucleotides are TGTGCCAGCAGTGCCCGGGCGGGGCCCAAAGAGACCCAGTACTTC. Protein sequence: CASSARAGPKETQYF.

As DNA, the CDR3 is TGTGCCAGCAGCCAAGATGCGGCTGAAGGCCAGCCCCAGCATTTT. Its protein product is CASSQDAAEGQPQHF. The chain couples TRBV4-2 to TRBJ1-5; the D is unclear. Germline values: CDR1 LGHNA, CDR2 YNFKEQ. Trimming pared 0 bases from V and 7 bases from J, leaving 13 bases between. The CDR3 loop spans 15 amino acids.

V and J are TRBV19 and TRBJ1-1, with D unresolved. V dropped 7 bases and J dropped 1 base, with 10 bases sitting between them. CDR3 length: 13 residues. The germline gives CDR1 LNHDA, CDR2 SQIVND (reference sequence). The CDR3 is CASTVGANTEAFF. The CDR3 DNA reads TGTGCCAGTACCGTAGGAGCGAACACTGAAGCTTTCTTT. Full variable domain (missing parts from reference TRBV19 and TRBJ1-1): DGGITQSPKYLFRKEGQNVTLSCEQNLNHDAMYWYRQDPGQGLRLIYYSQIVNDFQKGDIAEGYSVSREKKESFPLTVTSAQKNPTAFYLCASTVGANTEAFFGQGTRLTVV.

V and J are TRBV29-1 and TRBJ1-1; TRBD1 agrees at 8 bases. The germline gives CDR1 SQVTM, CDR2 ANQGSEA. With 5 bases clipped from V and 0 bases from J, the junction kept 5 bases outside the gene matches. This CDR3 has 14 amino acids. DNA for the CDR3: TGCAGCGTTCGTTCAGGGGGCATGAACACTGAAGCTTTCTTT. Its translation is CSVRSGGMNTEAFF.

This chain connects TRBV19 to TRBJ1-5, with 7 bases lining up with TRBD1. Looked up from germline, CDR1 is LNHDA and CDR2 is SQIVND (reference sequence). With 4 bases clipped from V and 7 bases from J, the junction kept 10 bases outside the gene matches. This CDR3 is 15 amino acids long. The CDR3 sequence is CASSTQGGTTQPQHF. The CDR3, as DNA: TGTGCCAGTAGTACTCAGGGGGGAACGACACAGCCCCAGCATTTT.

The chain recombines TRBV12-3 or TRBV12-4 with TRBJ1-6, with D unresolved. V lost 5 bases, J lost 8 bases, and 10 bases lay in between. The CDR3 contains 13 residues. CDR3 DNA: TGTGCCAGCAGTGGAGTTAATGATTCACCCCTCCACTTT. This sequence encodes CASSGVNDSPLHF.

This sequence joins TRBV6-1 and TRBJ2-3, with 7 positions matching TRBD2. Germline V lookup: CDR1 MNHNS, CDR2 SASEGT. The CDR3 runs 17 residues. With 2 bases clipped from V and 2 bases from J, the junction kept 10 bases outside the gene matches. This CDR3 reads CASSEWEGQDFTDTQYF. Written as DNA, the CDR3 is TGTGCCAGCAGTGAATGGGAGGGGCAAGACTTCACAGATACGCAGTATTTT.

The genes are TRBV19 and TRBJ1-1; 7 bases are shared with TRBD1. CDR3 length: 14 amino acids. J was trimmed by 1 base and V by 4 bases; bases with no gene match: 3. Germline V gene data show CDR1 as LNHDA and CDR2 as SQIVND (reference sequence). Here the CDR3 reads CASSKGTENTEAFF. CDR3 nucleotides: TGTGCCAGTAGTAAGGGGACAGAGAACACTGAAGCTTTCTTT.